This entry concerns a single T cell receptor (beta chain). Its antigen is unidentified. The entry originates in a study of cytomegalovirus exposure and HLA in healthy donors. Donors sampled were nominally healthy, though unrecorded immune exposures were likely. General observations from the study: Later analysis identified a missense DCLRE1C variant that was linked to TCR beta V- and J-gene trimming. As immune exposure information, only CMV serostatus was available. Rarity held for most TCR sequences, but there were some public TCRs that occurred in many donors.

This CDR3 region has 16 residues. The trim removed 0 bases at V and 1 base at J, leaving 2 bases unmatched. CDR1 SGHRS and CDR2 YFSETQ come from the germline V gene. The PCR employed 60 Vbeta primers together with 13 Jbeta primers. The table came from immunoSEQ multiplex PCR; TCRdb's copy has only in-frame clones and leaves some out. The data contain roughly 130,000 clones, around 75% of them singletons. The sample comprised PBMCs. V usage is TRBV5-1 and J usage is TRBJ2-2, with 8 bases identical to TRBD1. This TCR derives from a man in his thirties or forties in good health and CMV-seronegative. CDR3 in amino acids: CASSLEGQVNTGELFF. The CDR3 DNA reads as TGCGCCAGCAGCTTGGAGGGACAGGTGAACACCGGGGAGCTGTTTTTT.